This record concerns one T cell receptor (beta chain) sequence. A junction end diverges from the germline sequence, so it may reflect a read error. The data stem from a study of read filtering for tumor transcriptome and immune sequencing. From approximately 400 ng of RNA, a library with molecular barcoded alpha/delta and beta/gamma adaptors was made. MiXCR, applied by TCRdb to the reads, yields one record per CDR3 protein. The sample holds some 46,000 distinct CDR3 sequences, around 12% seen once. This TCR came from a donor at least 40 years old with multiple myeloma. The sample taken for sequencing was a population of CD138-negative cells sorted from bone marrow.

DNA of the CDR3: TGTGCCAGCAGCTTAGGGCCGGGACAGGCCACCTACAATGAGCAGACCTTC. It translates to CASSLGPGQATYNEQTF. The V call is TRBV7-9, the J call TRBJ2-1, with 8 bases lining up with TRBD1. The CDR3 contains 17 residues. CDR1 is SEHNR, CDR2 FQNEAQ, per germline (reference sequence). The full variable domain, completed using reference TRBV7-9 and TRBJ2-1, is DTGVSQNPRHKITKRGQNVTFRCDPISEHNRLYWYRQTLGQGPEFLTYFQNEAQLEKSRLLSDRFSAERPKGSFSTLEIQRTEQGDSAMYLCASSLGPGQATYNEQTFGPGTRLTVL.